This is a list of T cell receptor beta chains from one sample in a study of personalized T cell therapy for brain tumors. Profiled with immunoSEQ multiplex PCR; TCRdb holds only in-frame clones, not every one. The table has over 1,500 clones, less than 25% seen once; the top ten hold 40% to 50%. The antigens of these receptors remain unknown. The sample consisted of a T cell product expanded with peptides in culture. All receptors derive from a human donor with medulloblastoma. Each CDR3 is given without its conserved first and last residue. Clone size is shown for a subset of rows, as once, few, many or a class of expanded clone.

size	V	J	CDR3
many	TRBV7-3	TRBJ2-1	ASSFWGESNEQF
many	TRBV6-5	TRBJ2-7	ASTCLRYEQY
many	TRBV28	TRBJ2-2	ASSSPRTDRGQRGTGELF
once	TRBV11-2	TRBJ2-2	VSTDPQPLKELF
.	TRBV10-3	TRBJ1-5	AISDPSGQTNQSQH
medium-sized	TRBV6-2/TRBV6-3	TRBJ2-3	ASSYGLAGGPSTDTQY
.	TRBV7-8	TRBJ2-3	ASRLTDHTQY
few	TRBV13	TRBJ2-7	ASSPRALRRRPRHYEQY
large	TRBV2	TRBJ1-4	ASSDAATANEKLF
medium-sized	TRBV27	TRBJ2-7	ASSPWTGGGEQY
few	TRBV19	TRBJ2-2	ASTQRASGTREKELF
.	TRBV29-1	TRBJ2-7	RVDGGGGADYEQY
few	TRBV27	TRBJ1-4	ASSSYREGGEKLF
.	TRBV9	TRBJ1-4	ASNPGGGATNEKLF
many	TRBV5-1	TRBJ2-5	ASSFSGIQETQY
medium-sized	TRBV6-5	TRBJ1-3	ASSFGVGNTIY
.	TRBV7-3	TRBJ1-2	ASSAGQGYGYT
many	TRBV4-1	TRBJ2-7	ASRHALSSYEQY